This T cell receptor (beta chain) was recovered during a study of blood T cell repertoires in COVID-19. The J segment lost 5 bases and the V segment lost 3 bases, leaving 3 bases of the junction unmatched. There are 15 residues in the CDR3. The germline V gene encodes CDR1 WSHSY and CDR2 SAAADI. Those who participated ranged in age from about 18 to 89 years and resided in about two dozen US areas. Allocation to cohorts depended on clinical history reported by the participants. Two negative PCRs, clearance, or symptom resolution characterized the recovered Cohort 3 donors. Authors' analysis steps: How many nucleated cells were present was estimated from reference gene primer amplification. The data were produced by immunoSEQ multiplex PCR, yet TCRdb's version contains in-frame clones alone and is incomplete. The V and J calls and clone size were taken over from that table, and D and trimming were inferred from the DNA. The data show roughly 450,000 clones, with less than 95% seen just once and about 0.57% held by the top ten.

V gene TRBV10-2 combines with J gene TRBJ1-4; TRBD1 matches 10 bases. This sequence originates from a man aged 18 to 29 who had recovered from COVID-19. Source material: PBMCs or T cells enriched from blood (not recorded which). CDR3: CASSDPGQGNEKLFF. In DNA form, the CDR3 reads TGCGCCAGCAGTGACCCGGGACAGGGGAATGAAAAACTGTTTTTT.